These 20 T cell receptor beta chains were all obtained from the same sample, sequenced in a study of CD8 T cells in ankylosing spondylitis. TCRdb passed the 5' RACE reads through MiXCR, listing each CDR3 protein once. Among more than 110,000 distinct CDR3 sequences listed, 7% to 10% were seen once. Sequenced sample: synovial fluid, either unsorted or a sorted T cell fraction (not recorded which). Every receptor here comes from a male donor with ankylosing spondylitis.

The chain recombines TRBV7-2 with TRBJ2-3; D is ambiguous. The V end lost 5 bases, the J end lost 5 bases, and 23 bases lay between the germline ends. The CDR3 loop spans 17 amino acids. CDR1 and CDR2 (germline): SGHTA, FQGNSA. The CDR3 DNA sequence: TGTGCCAGCAGCCCCTCGGGCCTTAGTGCCTTTAGAGATACGCAGTATTTT. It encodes CASSPSGLSAFRDTQYF.

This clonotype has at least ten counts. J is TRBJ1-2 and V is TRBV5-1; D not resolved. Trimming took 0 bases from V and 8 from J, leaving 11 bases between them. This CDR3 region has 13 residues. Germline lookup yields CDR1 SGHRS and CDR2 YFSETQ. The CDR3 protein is CASSLDPGGGYTF. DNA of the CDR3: TGCGCCAGCAGCTTGGATCCAGGAGGAGGCTACACCTTC.

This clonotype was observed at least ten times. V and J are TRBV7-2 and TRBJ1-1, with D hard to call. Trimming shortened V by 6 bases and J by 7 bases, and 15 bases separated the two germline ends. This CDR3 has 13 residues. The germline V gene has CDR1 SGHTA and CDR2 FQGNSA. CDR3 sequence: CASRPGVVGEAFF. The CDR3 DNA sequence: TGTGCCAGCAGACCGGGAGTCGTGGGTGAAGCTTTCTTT.

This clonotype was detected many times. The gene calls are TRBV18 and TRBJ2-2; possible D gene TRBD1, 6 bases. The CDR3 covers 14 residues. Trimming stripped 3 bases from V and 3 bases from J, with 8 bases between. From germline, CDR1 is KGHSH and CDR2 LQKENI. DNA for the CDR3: TGTGCCAGCTCACCCGGACAGTACACCGGGGAGCTGTTTTTT. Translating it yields CASSPGQYTGELFF.

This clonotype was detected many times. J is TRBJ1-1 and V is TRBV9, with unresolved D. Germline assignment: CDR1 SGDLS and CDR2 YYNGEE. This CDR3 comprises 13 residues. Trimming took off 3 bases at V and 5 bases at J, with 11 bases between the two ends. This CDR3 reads CASSAQDGTEAFF. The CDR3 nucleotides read TGTGCCAGCAGCGCCCAGGACGGGACTGAAGCTTTCTTT.

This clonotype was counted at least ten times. The CDR3 loop is CASSQAPGKGALYEQYF. The CDR3 DNA reads as TGTGCCAGCAGCCAAGCGCCGGGAAAGGGGGCCTTGTACGAGCAGTACTTC. V gene TRBV3-1 combines with J gene TRBJ2-7; 7 positions agree with TRBD1. Germline V gives CDR1 LGHDT, CDR2 YNNKEL (reference sequence). The junction had 13 bases not matched to a gene; V was cut back by 1 base and J by 4 bases. The CDR3 contains 17 residues.

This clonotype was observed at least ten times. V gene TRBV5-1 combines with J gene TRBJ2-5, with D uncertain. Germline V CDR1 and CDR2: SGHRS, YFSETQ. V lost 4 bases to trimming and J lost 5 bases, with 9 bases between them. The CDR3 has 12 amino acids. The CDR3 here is CASSGDGETQYF. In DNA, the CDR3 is TGCGCCAGCAGCGGGGATGGGGAGACCCAGTACTTC.

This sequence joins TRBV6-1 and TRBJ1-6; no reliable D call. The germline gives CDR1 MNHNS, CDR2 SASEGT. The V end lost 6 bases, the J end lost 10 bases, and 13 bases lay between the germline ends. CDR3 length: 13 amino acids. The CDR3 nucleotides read TGTGCCAGCAGACCCCCCGAGCACTCACCCCTCCACTTT. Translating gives CASRPPEHSPLHF.

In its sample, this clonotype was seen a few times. CDR3 nucleotides: TGTGCCAGCAGCCAATGGGGTGCGGATACGCAGTATTTT. It translates to CASSQWGADTQYF. This chain connects TRBV11-2 to TRBJ2-3, with D hard to call. The CDR3 runs 13 residues. V lost 5 bases to trimming and J lost 6 bases, with 12 bases between them. Germline V gene lookup returns CDR1 SGHAT and CDR2 FQNNGV.

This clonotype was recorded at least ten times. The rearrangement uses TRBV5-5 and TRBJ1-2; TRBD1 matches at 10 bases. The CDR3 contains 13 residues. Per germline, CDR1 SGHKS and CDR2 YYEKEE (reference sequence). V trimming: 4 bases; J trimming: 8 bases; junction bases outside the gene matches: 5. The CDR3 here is CASSVTGGKGYTF. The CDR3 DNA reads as TGTGCCAGCAGCGTGACAGGGGGCAAAGGCTACACCTTC.

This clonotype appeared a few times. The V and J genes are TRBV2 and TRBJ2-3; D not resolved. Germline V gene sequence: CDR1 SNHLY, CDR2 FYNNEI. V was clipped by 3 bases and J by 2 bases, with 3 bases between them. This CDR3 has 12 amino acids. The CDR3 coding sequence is TGTGCCAGCAGTGAGGACACAGATACGCAGTATTTT. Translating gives CASSEDTDTQYF.

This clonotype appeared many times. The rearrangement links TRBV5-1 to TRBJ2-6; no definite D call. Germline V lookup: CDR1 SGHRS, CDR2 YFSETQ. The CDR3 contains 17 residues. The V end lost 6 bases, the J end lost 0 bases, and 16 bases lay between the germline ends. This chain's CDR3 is CASMPFGGPSGANVLTF. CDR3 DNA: TGCGCCAGCATGCCTTTTGGTGGGCCCTCTGGGGCCAACGTCCTGACTTTC.

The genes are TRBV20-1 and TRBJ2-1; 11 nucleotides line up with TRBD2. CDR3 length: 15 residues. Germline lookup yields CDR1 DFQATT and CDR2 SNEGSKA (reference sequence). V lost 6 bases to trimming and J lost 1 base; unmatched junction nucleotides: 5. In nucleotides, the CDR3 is TGCAGTGCGCCGACTAGCGGGGCGTCCTACAATGAGCAGTTCTTC. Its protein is CSAPTSGASYNEQFF.

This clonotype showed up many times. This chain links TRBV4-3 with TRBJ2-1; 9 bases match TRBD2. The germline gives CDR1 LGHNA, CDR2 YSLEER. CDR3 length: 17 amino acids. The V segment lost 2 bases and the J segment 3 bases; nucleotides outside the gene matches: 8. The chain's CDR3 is CASSQRAFSGGYNEQFF. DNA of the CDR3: TGCGCCAGCAGCCAACGAGCCTTTAGCGGGGGCTACAATGAGCAGTTCTTC.

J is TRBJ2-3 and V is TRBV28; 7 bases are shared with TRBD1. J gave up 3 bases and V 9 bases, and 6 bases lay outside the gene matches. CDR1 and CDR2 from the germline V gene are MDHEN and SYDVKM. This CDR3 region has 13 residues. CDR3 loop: CASNRQGTDTQYF. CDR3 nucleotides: TGTGCCAGTAACCGACAGGGAACAGATACGCAGTATTTT.

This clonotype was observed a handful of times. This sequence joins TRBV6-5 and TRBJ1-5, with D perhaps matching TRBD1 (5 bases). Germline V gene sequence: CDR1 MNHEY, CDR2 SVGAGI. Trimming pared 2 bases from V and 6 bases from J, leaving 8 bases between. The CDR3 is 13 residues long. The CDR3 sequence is CASSYRQSQPQHF. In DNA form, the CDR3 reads TGTGCCAGCAGTTACCGACAGAGTCAGCCCCAGCATTTT.

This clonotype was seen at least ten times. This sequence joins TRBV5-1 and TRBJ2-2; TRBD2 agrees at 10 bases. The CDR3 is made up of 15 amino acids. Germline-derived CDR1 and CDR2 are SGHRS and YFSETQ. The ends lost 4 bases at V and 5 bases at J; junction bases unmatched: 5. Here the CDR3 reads CASSAGLATTGELFF. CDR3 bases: TGCGCCAGCAGCGCGGGACTAGCGACTACCGGGGAGCTGTTTTTT.

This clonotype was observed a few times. The CDR3 DNA reads TGCGCCAGCAGCCAAGATCGGTCCAGGGCCGGTGGCTACACCTTC. This encodes CASSQDRSRAGGYTF. The V call is TRBV4-3, the J call TRBJ1-2, with D perhaps TRBD1 (5 bases). Trimming cost V 0 bases and J 7 bases, with 15 bases left between them. The germline V gene encodes CDR1 LGHNA and CDR2 YSLEER. CDR3 length: 15 residues.

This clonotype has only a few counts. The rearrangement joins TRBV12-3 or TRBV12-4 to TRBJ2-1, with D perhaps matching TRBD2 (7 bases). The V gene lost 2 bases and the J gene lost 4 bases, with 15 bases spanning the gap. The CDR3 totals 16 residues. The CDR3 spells CASSLWGGMMYNEQFF. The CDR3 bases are TGTGCCAGCAGTTTATGGGGGGGCATGATGTACAATGAGCAGTTCTTC.

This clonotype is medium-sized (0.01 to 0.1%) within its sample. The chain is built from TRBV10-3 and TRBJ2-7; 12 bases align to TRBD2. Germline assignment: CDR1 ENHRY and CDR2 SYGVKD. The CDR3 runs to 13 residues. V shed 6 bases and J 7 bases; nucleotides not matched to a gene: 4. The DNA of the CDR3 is TGTGCCATCAGCCTAGCGGGAGGGAGGGAGCAGTACTTC. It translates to CAISLAGGREQYF.